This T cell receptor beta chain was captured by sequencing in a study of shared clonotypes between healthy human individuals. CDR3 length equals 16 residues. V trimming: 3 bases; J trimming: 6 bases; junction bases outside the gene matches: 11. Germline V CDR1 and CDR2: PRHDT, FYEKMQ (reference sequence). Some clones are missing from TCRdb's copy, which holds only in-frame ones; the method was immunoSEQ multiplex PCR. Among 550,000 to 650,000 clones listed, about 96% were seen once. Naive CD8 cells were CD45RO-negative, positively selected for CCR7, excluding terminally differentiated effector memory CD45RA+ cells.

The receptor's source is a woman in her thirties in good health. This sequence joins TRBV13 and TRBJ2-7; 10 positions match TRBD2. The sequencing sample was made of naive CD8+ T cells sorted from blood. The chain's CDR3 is CASSFHGASGSFEQYF. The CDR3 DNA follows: TGTGCCAGCAGCTTCCATGGCGCTAGCGGGAGTTTCGAGCAGTACTTC.